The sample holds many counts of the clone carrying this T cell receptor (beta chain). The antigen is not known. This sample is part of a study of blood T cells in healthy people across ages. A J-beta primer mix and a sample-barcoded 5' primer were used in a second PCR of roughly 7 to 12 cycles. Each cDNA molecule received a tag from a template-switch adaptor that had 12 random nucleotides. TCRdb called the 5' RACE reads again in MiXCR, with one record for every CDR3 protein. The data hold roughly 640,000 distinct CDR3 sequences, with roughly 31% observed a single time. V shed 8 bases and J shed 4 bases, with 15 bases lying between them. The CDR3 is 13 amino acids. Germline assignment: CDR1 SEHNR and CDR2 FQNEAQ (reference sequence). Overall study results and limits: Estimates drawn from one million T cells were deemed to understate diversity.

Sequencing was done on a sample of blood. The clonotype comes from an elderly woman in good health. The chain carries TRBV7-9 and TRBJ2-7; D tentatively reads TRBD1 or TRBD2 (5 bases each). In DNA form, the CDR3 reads TGTGCCAGCGGTGGGACCGCCCTTTACGAGCAGTACTTC. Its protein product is CASGGTALYEQYF.